Included here is one T cell receptor beta chain sequence, with context. PCR employed 60 Vbeta and 13 Jbeta primers. The protocol was immunoSEQ multiplex PCR, while the TCRdb copy is restricted to in-frame clones and leaves out a portion. The sample has more than 130,000 clones; about 79% are singletons. Trimming shortened V by 5 bases and J by 2 bases, and 18 bases separated the two germline ends. This CDR3 spans 16 amino acids. Per the germline V gene, CDR1 is SGHAT and CDR2 is FQNNGV. The entry originates in a study of cytomegalovirus exposure and HLA in healthy donors. Sequencing was done on a sample of PBMCs. The source is a male donor in good health and CMV-seronegative. The chain links TRBV11-2 to TRBJ1-1; possibly TRBD1 for D (6 bases). The CDR3, as DNA: TGTGCCAGCAGCCCCGAGGGGGGGGCCGCAAACACTGAAGCTTTCTTT. Translating gives CASSPEGGAANTEAFF. The full variable domain, completed using reference TRBV11-2 and TRBJ1-1, is EAGVAQSPRYKIIEKRQSVAFWCNPISGHATLYWYQQILGQGPKLLIQFQNNGVVDDSQLPKDRFSAERLKGVDSTLKIQPAKLEDSAVYLCASSPEGGAANTEAFFGQGTRLTVV.